The 22 T cell receptor beta chains given below trace back to one sample, sequenced in a study of cytomegalovirus exposure and HLA in healthy donors. The PCR made use of 60 Vbeta and 13 Jbeta primers. Only in-frame clones appear in the TCRdb table, and some are missing; sequencing was by immunoSEQ multiplex PCR. The sample lists about 160,000 clones; around 79% were seen once. Material: PBMCs. The receptors were gathered from a female donor in good health and CMV-seronegative.

The chain uses TRBV5-4 and TRBJ1-1; 8 bases line up with TRBD1. J lost 6 bases, V lost 4 bases, and 8 bases had no gene match. This CDR3 contains 14 residues. Germline CDR1 reads SGHNT; CDR2 reads YYREEE (reference sequence). CDR3 sequence (DNA): TGTGCCAGCAGCACGGACCGACAGGGGCCTGAAGCTTTCTTT. This translates into CASSTDRQGPEAFF.

In nucleotides, the CDR3 is TGTGCCAGTAGTGTAACCTTGGGGCTCCACAATGAGCAGTTCTTC. Protein sequence: CASSVTLGLHNEQFF. This rearrangement joins TRBV19 to TRBJ2-1; TRBD1 is a possible D gene (5 bases). The CDR3 consists of 15 residues. The V end lost 5 bases, the J end lost 5 bases, and 16 bases lay between the germline ends. CDR1 LNHDA and CDR2 SQIVND come from the germline V gene (reference sequence).

The J gene is TRBJ1-4, the V gene TRBV30, with 11 bases that match TRBD1. There are 14 residues in the CDR3. The germline CDR1 and CDR2 sequences are GTSNPN and SVGIG (reference sequence). V shed 5 bases and J 8 bases; nucleotides not matched to a gene: 7. In DNA, the CDR3 is TGTGCCTGGGCGGGGGGGACAGGGGGGGAAAAACTGTTTTTT. Translating it yields CAWAGGTGGEKLFF.

A word on this clone: The germline gene is not matched at one end of the junction; a read error may be the cause. The V gene is TRBV6-1, the J gene TRBJ2-2; possibly TRBD2 for D (6 bases). This CDR3 region has 11 residues. Germline CDR1 MNHNS, CDR2 SASEGT. CDR3 nucleotides: TGTGCCATCCGGAGGGTCGGGGAGCCGTTTTTT. This sequence encodes CAIRRVGEPFF.

This clone has just one count. The rearrangement joins TRBV16 to TRBJ1-6; D gene ambiguous. Germline values: CDR1 KGHSY, CDR2 FQNENV. Trimming pared 0 bases from V and 5 bases from J, leaving 2 bases between. The CDR3 contains 13 residues. DNA of the CDR3: TGTGCCAGCAGCCAATCCAATAATTCACCCCTCCACTTT. Its protein is CASSQSNNSPLHF.

The chain is built from TRBV19 and TRBJ1-4; D uncertain. This CDR3 contains 17 residues. Germline assignment: CDR1 LNHDA and CDR2 SQIVND (reference sequence). Trimming cost V 3 bases and J 0 bases, with 14 bases left between them. CDR3 in DNA: TGTGCCAGTAGTATTTTAGCCAACCTAGCAACTAATGAAAAACTGTTTTTT. It encodes CASSILANLATNEKLFF.

The chain carries TRBV30 and TRBJ1-4; D not certain. Germline values: CDR1 GTSNPN, CDR2 SVGIG (reference sequence). Between the trimmed V and J ends, which lost 0 bases and 6 bases, there was a span of 17 bases. The CDR3 contains 16 residues. The chain's CDR3 is CAWSVRAGSIHEKLFF. CDR3 bases: TGTGCCTGGAGTGTACGGGCGGGGAGTATTCATGAAAAACTGTTTTTT.

The V and J genes are TRBV2 and TRBJ2-7; tentatively, D is TRBD1 (6 bases). Germline V lookup: CDR1 SNHLY, CDR2 FYNNEI. The germline V and J ends were trimmed by 0 bases and 5 bases, with 14 bases remaining between them. The CDR3 totals 15 residues. This CDR3 reads CASSEAGQGFNEQYF. Written as DNA, the CDR3 is TGTGCCAGCAGTGAAGCTGGGCAGGGGTTCAACGAGCAGTACTTC.

Notes on this clone: Other DNA sequences from this sample encode an identical CDR3 as well. V is TRBV27 and J is TRBJ1-5; D not certain. Germline V gene data show CDR1 as MNHEY and CDR2 as SMNVEV (reference sequence). The CDR3 consists of 13 residues. V was pared by 5 bases and J by 7 bases, with 12 bases between. CDR3 coding DNA: TGTGCCAGCAGTCCATCCCCTCGGCAGCCCCAGCATTTT. Protein product: CASSPSPRQPQHF.

The J gene is TRBJ1-2, the V gene TRBV6-5; D gene ambiguous. The CDR3 runs to 14 residues. Germline loops: CDR1 MNHEY, CDR2 SVGAGI. Trimming took 0 bases from V and 5 from J, leaving 10 bases between them. DNA for the CDR3: TGTGCCAGCAGTTACTCGGGCAGTCGGTATGGCTACACCTTC. Protein product: CASSYSGSRYGYTF.

CDR3 amino acids: CASSPPSAGLYGYTF. The CDR3 coding sequence is TGTGCCAGCTCACCACCGTCGGCAGGGCTATATGGCTACACCTTC. The chain carries TRBV18 and TRBJ1-2; TRBD1 might be the D (5 bases). V was cut by 0 bases and J by 5 bases, with 13 bases left in between. The CDR3 runs 15 residues. The germline gives CDR1 KGHSH, CDR2 LQKENI.

This clone was seen more than once but under ten times. V and J are TRBV5-1 and TRBJ2-7, with D maybe TRBD2 (6 bases). Looked up from germline, CDR1 is SGHRS and CDR2 is YFSETQ. The V and J ends lost 0 bases and 6 bases respectively, with 13 bases between them. The CDR3 sequence is 14 residues long. CDR3 protein: CASSLGLGTGEQYF. The CDR3, as DNA: TGCGCCAGCAGCTTGGGACTAGGAACGGGCGAGCAGTACTTC.

The rearrangement links TRBV5-1 to TRBJ2-5; 7 bases map to TRBD2. The CDR3 consists of 13 residues. V trimming: 4 bases; J trimming: 5 bases; junction bases outside the gene matches: 5. Germline-derived CDR1 and CDR2 are SGHRS and YFSETQ. CDR3 sequence (DNA): TGCGCCAGCAGCCCCGGACTAGGGGAGACCCAGTACTTC. Translated, it gives CASSPGLGETQYF.

CDR3 region: CASSLTGTSYEQYF. Written as DNA, the CDR3 is TGTGCCAGCAGCTTAACAGGAACGTCCTACGAGCAGTACTTC. V usage is TRBV11-3 and J usage is TRBJ2-7; perhaps TRBD1 as D (5 bases). The ends were cut back, 2 bases at V and 1 base at J, with 9 bases in the middle. The CDR3 spans 14 residues. Germline CDR1 reads SGHNT; CDR2 reads YENEEA.

This clone was counted only a few times. This chain connects TRBV27 to TRBJ2-7, with a weak D call TRBD2 (7 bases). V shed 2 bases and J shed 4 bases, with 18 bases lying between them. This CDR3 comprises 16 residues. Germline CDR1 is MNHEY and CDR2 is SMNVEV (reference sequence). As DNA, the CDR3 is TGTGCCAGCAGTTTAAAAGGGGGGGGTGGACTTTACGAGCAGTACTTC. Translated: CASSLKGGGGLYEQYF.

This chain joins TRBV19 and TRBJ1-4; possibly TRBD1 for D (5 bases). V gave up 0 bases and J gave up 6 bases, with 11 bases separating them. The CDR3 runs 15 residues. CDR1 is LNHDA and CDR2 is SQIVND in the germline V gene (reference sequence). CDR3 in DNA: TGTGCCAGTAGTATAGAGGGGGGAGGTGATGAAAAACTGTTTTTT. Residues: CASSIEGGGDEKLFF.

Note on this clone: One end of the junction is discordant with germline, which a read error may explain. The chain has TRBV7-7 and TRBJ1-5; 8 bases agree with TRBD1. This CDR3 region has 13 residues. Germline assignment: CDR1 SSHAT and CDR2 FNYEAQ (reference sequence). The CDR3 protein is CASSQGANQPQHF. For the CDR3, the DNA is TGTGCTAGCAGCCAGGGGGCGAATCAGCCCCAGCATTTT.

V gene TRBV10-1 combines with J gene TRBJ2-1; 10 bases fit TRBD2. With 5 bases clipped from V and 5 bases from J, the junction kept 9 bases outside the gene matches. CDR1 and CDR2 from the germline V gene are WNHNN and SYGVQD (reference sequence). The CDR3 totals 16 residues. The CDR3: CASSSGRAAWNNEQFF. The CDR3 region has the DNA TGCGCCAGCAGTAGCGGGAGGGCCGCGTGGAACAATGAGCAGTTCTTC.

This clone was seen once. The rearrangement uses TRBV9 and TRBJ1-4; D not certain. The germline V gene encodes CDR1 SGDLS and CDR2 YYNGEE. CDR3 length: 15 amino acids. V lost 0 bases to trimming and J lost 0 bases, with 6 bases between them. CDR3 sequence (DNA): TGTGCCAGCAGCGTAGGAGCGGCAACTAATGAAAAACTGTTTTTT. Translating gives CASSVGAATNEKLFF.

The chain couples TRBV6-1 to TRBJ1-1; TRBD1 aligns across 7 bases. Germline V gives CDR1 MNHNS, CDR2 SASEGT. The ends lost 11 bases at V and 1 base at J; junction bases unmatched: 7. The CDR3 sequence is 13 residues long. The CDR3 nucleotides are TGTGCCTGCTGGGACAGAGAGAACACTGAAGCTTTCTTT. Amino acid sequence: CACWDRENTEAFF.

J is TRBJ2-1 and V is TRBV11-3; 10 nucleotides line up with TRBD2. V lost 4 bases to trimming and J lost 4 bases; unmatched junction nucleotides: 4. CDR3 length: 15 residues. The germline V gene has CDR1 SGHNT and CDR2 YENEEA. The CDR3 loop is CASSSLAGEYNEQFF. The DNA of the CDR3 is TGTGCCAGCAGCTCTCTAGCGGGGGAGTACAATGAGCAGTTCTTC.

This clone occurred a few times. The chain uses TRBV2 and TRBJ2-1; perhaps TRBD2 as D (5 bases). V dropped 6 bases and J dropped 7 bases, with 16 bases sitting between them. The CDR3 spans 14 residues. Per germline, CDR1 SNHLY and CDR2 FYNNEI. The CDR3 sequence: CASRSWASRNEQFF. CDR3 sequence (DNA): TGTGCCAGCAGGAGCTGGGCTAGCAGGAATGAGCAGTTCTTC.